This T cell receptor (beta chain) was documented in a study of shared clonotypes between healthy human individuals. Study conclusions and caveats: Clonotype sharing across four donors was observed for around 5% of naive CD4 clonotypes. Clonotypes which were not shared had lower generation probabilities than clonotypes that all four donors shared.

All donors qualified as healthy HIV-negative adults and had experienced no recent acute infections or vaccinations. Memory CD4+ cells were the fraction left after CD45RA+ naive selection. Comment on this clone: The antigen is unknown.

Only in-frame clones appear in the TCRdb table, and some are missing; sequencing was by immunoSEQ multiplex PCR. The repertoire holds over a million clones, with roughly 98% as singletons. V lost 3 bases and J lost 13, with 12 bases in between. This CDR3 spans 12 amino acids. Germline loops: CDR1 MGHDK, CDR2 SYGVNS. V is TRBV25-1 and J is TRBJ2-2; D ambiguous. This receptor was obtained from a man under 40 in good health. Sequenced: naive CD4+ T cells sorted from blood. The sample's subset: CD45RA+ positively selected. In DNA form, the CDR3 reads TGTGCCAGCAGTGATAATTTTTTATTGCTGTTTTTT. This codes for CASSDNFLLLFF.